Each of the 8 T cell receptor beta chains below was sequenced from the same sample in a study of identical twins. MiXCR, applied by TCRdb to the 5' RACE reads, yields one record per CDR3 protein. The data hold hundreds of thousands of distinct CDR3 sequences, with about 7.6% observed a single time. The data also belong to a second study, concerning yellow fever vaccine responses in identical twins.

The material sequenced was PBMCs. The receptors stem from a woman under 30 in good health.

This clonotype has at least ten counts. The CDR3 DNA reads as TGTGCCAGCAGTGAGACAGGTTTAACCTACGAGCAGTACTTC. Amino acid sequence: CASSETGLTYEQYF. The chain couples TRBV2 to TRBJ2-7; weak D call: TRBD1 (6 bases). The V gene lost 3 bases and the J gene lost 2 bases, with 11 bases spanning the gap. CDR1 is SNHLY, CDR2 FYNNEI, per germline. The CDR3 runs to 14 residues.

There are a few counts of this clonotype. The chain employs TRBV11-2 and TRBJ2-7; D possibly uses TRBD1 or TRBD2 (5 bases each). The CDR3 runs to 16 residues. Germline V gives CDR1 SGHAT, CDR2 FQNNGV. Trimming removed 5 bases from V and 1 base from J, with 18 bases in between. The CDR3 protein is CASSPTVRGESYEQYF. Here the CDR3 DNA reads TGTGCCAGCAGCCCCACAGTGAGGGGCGAGTCCTACGAGCAGTACTTC.

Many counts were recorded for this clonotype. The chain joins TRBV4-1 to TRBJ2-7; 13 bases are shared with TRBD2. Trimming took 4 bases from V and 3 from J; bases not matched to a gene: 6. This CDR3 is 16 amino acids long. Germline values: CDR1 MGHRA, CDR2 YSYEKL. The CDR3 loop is CASSPGTSGMGYEQYF. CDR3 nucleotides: TGCGCCAGCAGCCCGGGGACTAGCGGGATGGGCTACGAGCAGTACTTC.

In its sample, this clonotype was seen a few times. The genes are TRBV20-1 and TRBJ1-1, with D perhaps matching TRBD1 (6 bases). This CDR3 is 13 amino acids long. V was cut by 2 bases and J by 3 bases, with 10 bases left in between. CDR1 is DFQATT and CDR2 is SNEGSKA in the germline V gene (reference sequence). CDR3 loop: CSARRDKYTEAFF. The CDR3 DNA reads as TGCAGTGCTAGAAGGGACAAATACACTGAAGCTTTCTTT.

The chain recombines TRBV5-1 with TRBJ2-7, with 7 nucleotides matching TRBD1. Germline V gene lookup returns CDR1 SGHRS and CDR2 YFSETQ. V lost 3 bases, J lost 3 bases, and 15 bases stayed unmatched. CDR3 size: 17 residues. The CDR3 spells CASSSRTGGGVRYEQYF. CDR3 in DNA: TGCGCCAGCAGCTCCCGGACAGGAGGAGGCGTTCGCTACGAGCAGTACTTC. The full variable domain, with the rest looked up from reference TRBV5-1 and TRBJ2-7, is KAGVTQTPRYLIKTRGQQVTLSCSPISGHRSVSWYQQTPGQGLQFLFEYFSETQRNKGNFPGRFSGRQFSNSRSEMNVSTLELGDSALYLCASSSRTGGGVRYEQYFGPGTRLTVT.

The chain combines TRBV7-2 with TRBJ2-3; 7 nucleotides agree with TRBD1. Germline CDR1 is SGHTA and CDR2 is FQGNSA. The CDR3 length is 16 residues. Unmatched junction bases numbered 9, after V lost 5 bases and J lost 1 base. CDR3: CASSPGTQGGTDTQYF. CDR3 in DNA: TGTGCCAGCAGCCCCGGGACCCAGGGGGGCACAGATACGCAGTATTTT. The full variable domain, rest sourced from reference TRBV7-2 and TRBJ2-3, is GAGVSQSPSNKVTEKGKDVELRCDPISGHTALYWYRQSLGQGLEFLIYFQGNSAPDKSGLPSDRFSAERTGGSVSTLTIQRTQQEDSAVYLCASSPGTQGGTDTQYFGPGTRLTVL.

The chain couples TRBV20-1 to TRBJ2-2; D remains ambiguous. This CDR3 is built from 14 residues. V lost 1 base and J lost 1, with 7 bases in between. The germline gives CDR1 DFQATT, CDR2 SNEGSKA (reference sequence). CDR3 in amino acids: CSARGQKNTGELFF. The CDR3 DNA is TGCAGTGCTAGAGGCCAGAAGAACACCGGGGAGCTGTTTTTT.

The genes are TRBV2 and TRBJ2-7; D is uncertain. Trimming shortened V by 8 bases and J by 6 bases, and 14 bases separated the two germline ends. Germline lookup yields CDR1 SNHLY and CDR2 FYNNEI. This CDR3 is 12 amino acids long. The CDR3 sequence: CASLSPGSEQYF. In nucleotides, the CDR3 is TGTGCCAGCCTCTCCCCGGGTAGCGAGCAGTACTTC.